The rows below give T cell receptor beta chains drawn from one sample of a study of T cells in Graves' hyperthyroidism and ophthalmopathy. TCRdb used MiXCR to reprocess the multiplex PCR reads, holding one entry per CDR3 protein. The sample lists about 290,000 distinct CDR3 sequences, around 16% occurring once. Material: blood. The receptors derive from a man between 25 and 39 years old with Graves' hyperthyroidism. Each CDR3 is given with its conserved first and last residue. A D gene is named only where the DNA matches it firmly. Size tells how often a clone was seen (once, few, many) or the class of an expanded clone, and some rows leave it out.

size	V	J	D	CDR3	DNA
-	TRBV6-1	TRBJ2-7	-	CASSERGLYEQYF	TGTGCCAGCAGTGAGCGAGGGTTATACGAGCAGTACTTC
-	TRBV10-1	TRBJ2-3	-	CASTGGKGTDTQYF	TGCGCCAGCACCGGCGGGAAAGGCACAGATACGCAGTATTTT
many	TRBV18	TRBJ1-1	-	CASSPGGDTEAFF	TGTGCCAGCTCACCAGGAGGCGACACTGAAGCTTTCTTT
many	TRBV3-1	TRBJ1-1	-	CASSQVQLGTEAFF	TGTGCCAGCAGCCAAGTGCAGTTGGGCACTGAAGCTTTCTTT
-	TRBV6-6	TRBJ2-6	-	CASSYNRDGANVLTF	TGTGCCAGCAGTTACAACAGGGACGGGGCCAACGTCCTGACTTTC
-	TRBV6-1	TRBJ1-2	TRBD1	CASSERGQSQYGYTF	TGTGCCAGCAGTGAAAGGGGACAGAGTCAGTATGGCTACACCTTC
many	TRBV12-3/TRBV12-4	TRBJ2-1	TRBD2	CASSRAGGPDEQFF	TGTGCCAGCAGTCGGGCGGGAGGGCCCGATGAGCAGTTCTTC
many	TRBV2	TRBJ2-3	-	CASSLGVLGTDTQYF	TGTGCCAGCAGCCTCGGGGTCCTGGGAACAGATACGCAGTATTTT
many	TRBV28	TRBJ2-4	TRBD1	CASSFMTGSVSGGKNIQYF	TGTGCCAGCAGTTTTATGACAGGGAGTGTATCGGGTGGCAAAAACATTCAGTACTTC
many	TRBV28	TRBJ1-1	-	CASSSHTNPTEAFF	TGTGCCAGCAGTAGCCACACAAATCCCACTGAAGCTTTCTTT
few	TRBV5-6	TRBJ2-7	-	CASSLDRDHEQYF	TGTGCCAGCAGCTTGGACAGGGACCACGAGCAGTACTTC
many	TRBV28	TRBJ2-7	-	CASRHQTPNTYEQYF	TGTGCCAGCAGACACCAAACCCCTAACACCTACGAGCAGTACTTC
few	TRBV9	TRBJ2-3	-	CASSVARVDATQYF	TGTGCCAGCAGCGTAGCTAGGGTCGATGCTACGCAGTATTTT
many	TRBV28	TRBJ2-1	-	CASSIAGGGNDEQFF	TGTGCCAGCAGTATAGCCGGAGGGGGGAACGATGAGCAGTTCTTC
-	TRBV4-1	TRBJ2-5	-	CASSLLELQETQYF	TGCGCCAGCAGCCTGCTGGAGCTCCAAGAGACCCAGTACTTC
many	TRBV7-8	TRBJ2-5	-	CASSLWDSRETQYF	TGTGCCAGCAGCTTATGGGACTCCAGGGAGACCCAGTACTTC
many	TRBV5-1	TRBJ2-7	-	CASSPRDLYEQYF	TGCGCCAGCAGCCCCCGGGACCTCTACGAGCAGTACTTC
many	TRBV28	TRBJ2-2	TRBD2	CAGTSGLANTGELFF	TGTGCCGGCACTAGCGGTCTCGCGAACACCGGGGAGCTGTTTTTT
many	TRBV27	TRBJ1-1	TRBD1	CASSPKTGGSLVNTEAFF	TGTGCCAGCAGTCCTAAGACAGGGGGAAGCCTCGTAAACACTGAAGCTTTCTTT
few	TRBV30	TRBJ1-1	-	CAWSAGGSGTSFEAFF	TGTGCCTGGAGTGCGGGGGGCAGCGGCACCTCCTTTGAAGCTTTCTTT
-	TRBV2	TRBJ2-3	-	CASTRGLRTDTQYF	TGTGCCAGCACCCGGGGGCTGAGGACAGATACGCAGTATTTT
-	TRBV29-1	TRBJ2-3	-	CSVGALGSPDTQYF	TGCAGCGTTGGAGCCTTGGGGTCCCCAGATACGCAGTATTTT